This TCR beta chain is from a study of T cell changes during pregnancy in multiple sclerosis (dated by TCRdb to the late 2010s). Concerning the study at large: The study examined how the T cell repertoire changed over the course of pregnancy in women with multiple sclerosis.

This clone is a singleton in its sample. The antigen it recognizes is unknown. One base away there is no much larger clone; base qualities are not given. To prepare the library, the immunoSEQ multiplex PCR assay was applied. TCRdb retrieved this table from immuneACCESS and kept in-frame rearrangements only. Not all clones are present; in checked studies, unresolved V genes account for under half, and no reason is known for the remainder. The sample yields roughly 52,000 clones; 85% to 95% were counted once. The ten most abundant clones make up about 3% of the sample. The source of this sequence is a female donor with multiple sclerosis, enrolled in a pregnancy study. The source material was CD8+ T cells from peripheral blood mononuclear cells, sampled in the third trimester of pregnancy.

The DNA sequence is as follows: TGTGCCAGCAGTGAAGGGGTTAGCGACACAGATACGCAGTATTTT. This gives the protein CASSEGVSDTDTQYF. The receptor chain draws on TRBV2 and TRBJ2-3; the D gene is possibly TRBD2, with 5 bases matching. From the cysteine through the phenylalanine, the CDR3 covers 15 amino acids. Of the read, only the CDR3 DNA is kept; its 45 bases are in frame from base 1. CDR1 and CDR2, per the germline V gene, are SNHLY and FYNNEI. V lost 1 base and J lost 2 bases; the stretch between them is 10 bases long.